These T cell receptor beta chains were read from a single sample in a study of blood T cells in healthy people across ages. TCRdb redid the calling of the 5' RACE reads with MiXCR, one entry per CDR3 protein. Among around 1.5 million distinct CDR3 sequences listed, about 31% were seen once. Sample: blood. The receptors originated from a woman younger than 45 in good health. Each CDR3 is given with its conserved first and last residue. The order of the fields is J gene, V gene, CDR3 protein.

j_call: TRBJ1-2
v_call: TRBV20-1
cdr3_aa: CSAAGTGGLNYGYTF

j_call: TRBJ2-1
v_call: TRBV5-6
cdr3_aa: CASSLVMGGNPANEQFF

j_call: TRBJ2-3
v_call: TRBV6-1
cdr3_aa: CASTRGVAGSTDTQYF

j_call: TRBJ2-5
v_call: TRBV29-1
cdr3_aa: CSVAVGQEETQYF

j_call: TRBJ2-2
v_call: TRBV9
cdr3_aa: CATARLAQAGELFF

j_call: TRBJ1-1
v_call: TRBV3-1
cdr3_aa: CASSPLHDNTEAFF

j_call: TRBJ2-5
v_call: TRBV18
cdr3_aa: CASSRAGSQETQYF

j_call: TRBJ1-1
v_call: TRBV7-9
cdr3_aa: CASSLASQTEAFF

j_call: TRBJ2-1
v_call: TRBV6-1
cdr3_aa: CASILASGIDEQFF

j_call: TRBJ2-7
v_call: TRBV15
cdr3_aa: CATSRDDVYEQYF

j_call: TRBJ2-1
v_call: TRBV2
cdr3_aa: CTSRDNSYNEQFF

j_call: TRBJ2-1
v_call: TRBV2
cdr3_aa: CASSDTPGEQFF

j_call: TRBJ1-2
v_call: TRBV28
cdr3_aa: CASSLLGGKGYTF

j_call: TRBJ2-1
v_call: TRBV15
cdr3_aa: CATSRDPGEDEQFF

j_call: TRBJ2-7
v_call: TRBV2
cdr3_aa: CASRGQDGYEQYF

j_call: TRBJ2-4
v_call: TRBV6-4
cdr3_aa: CASSDGGPSHKNIQYF

j_call: TRBJ2-1
v_call: TRBV29-1
cdr3_aa: CSVRGEGASGRIDEQFF

j_call: TRBJ2-5
v_call: TRBV12-3/TRBV12-4
cdr3_aa: CASSPPGVQETQYF

j_call: TRBJ2-4
v_call: TRBV2
cdr3_aa: CASSPGAGPVRQYF

j_call: TRBJ2-3
v_call: TRBV6-1
cdr3_aa: CASSEYQGPTDTQYF

j_call: TRBJ1-2
v_call: TRBV6-1
cdr3_aa: CASSEASAGGIYGYTF

j_call: TRBJ2-5
v_call: TRBV3-1
cdr3_aa: CASSQGLKRGVFQETQYF

j_call: TRBJ2-7
v_call: TRBV27
cdr3_aa: CASSPGSRSPYEQYF

j_call: TRBJ2-3
v_call: TRBV7-7
cdr3_aa: CASSPAPPPDTQYF

j_call: TRBJ1-2
v_call: TRBV7-9
cdr3_aa: CAVARTGANYGYTF

j_call: TRBJ2-7
v_call: TRBV7-9
cdr3_aa: CASSQGRDSYEQYF

j_call: TRBJ1-1
v_call: TRBV28
cdr3_aa: CANTPTGDTEAFF

j_call: TRBJ1-6
v_call: TRBV5-1
cdr3_aa: CASSPEQGGSPLHF

j_call: TRBJ1-2
v_call: TRBV9
cdr3_aa: CASSEGPWDDYTF

j_call: TRBJ2-3
v_call: TRBV3-1
cdr3_aa: CASSQEAGTMDTQYF

j_call: TRBJ2-1
v_call: TRBV24-1
cdr3_aa: CATSGTSGSLEQFF

j_call: TRBJ1-5
v_call: TRBV6-1
cdr3_aa: CASSEGISNQPQHF

j_call: TRBJ2-1
v_call: TRBV7-8
cdr3_aa: CASSLEKARKRDYNEQFF

j_call: TRBJ1-2
v_call: TRBV20-1
cdr3_aa: CSARGLLNGAYGYTF

j_call: TRBJ1-1
v_call: TRBV7-9
cdr3_aa: CASSLEAPPSEAFF

j_call: TRBJ1-2
v_call: TRBV27
cdr3_aa: CASSFLAGQTDGYTF

j_call: TRBJ2-7
v_call: TRBV10-3
cdr3_aa: CAIRTAEGEAREQYF

j_call: TRBJ1-2
v_call: TRBV20-1
cdr3_aa: CSARPRGGTYYDYTF

j_call: TRBJ1-6
v_call: TRBV4-1
cdr3_aa: CASSIGQVITPLHF

j_call: TRBJ1-4
v_call: TRBV15
cdr3_aa: CATSATETNEKLFF

j_call: TRBJ2-2
v_call: TRBV29-1
cdr3_aa: CSVGAPNTGELFF

j_call: TRBJ2-5
v_call: TRBV14
cdr3_aa: CASSQADIVYSFQETQYF

j_call: TRBJ2-7
v_call: TRBV21-1
cdr3_aa: CASSNSRPLYEQYF

j_call: TRBJ1-4
v_call: TRBV24-1
cdr3_aa: CATSDLGGEKLLF